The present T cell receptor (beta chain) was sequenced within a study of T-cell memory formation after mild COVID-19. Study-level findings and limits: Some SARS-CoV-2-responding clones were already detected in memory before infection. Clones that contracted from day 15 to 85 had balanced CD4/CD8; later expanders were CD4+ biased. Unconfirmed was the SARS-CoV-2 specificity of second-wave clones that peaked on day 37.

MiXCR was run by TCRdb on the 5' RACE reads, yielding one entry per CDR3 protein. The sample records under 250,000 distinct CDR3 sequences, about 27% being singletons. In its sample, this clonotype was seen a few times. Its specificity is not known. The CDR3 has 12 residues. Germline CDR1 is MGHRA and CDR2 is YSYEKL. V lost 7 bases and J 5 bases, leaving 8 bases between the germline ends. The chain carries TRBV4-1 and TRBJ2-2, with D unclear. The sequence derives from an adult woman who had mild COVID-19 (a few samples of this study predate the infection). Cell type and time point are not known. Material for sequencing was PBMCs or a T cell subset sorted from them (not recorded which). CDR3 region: CASIDATGELFF. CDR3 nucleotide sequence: TGCGCCAGCATTGATGCGACCGGGGAGCTGTTTTTT.